Each of the 28 T cell receptor beta chains below was sequenced from the same sample in a study of T cell responses to AZD1222 COVID-19 vaccine. Here immunoSEQ multiplex PCR was the method, and the copy in TCRdb shows in-frame clones only, minus some. The table includes tens of thousands of clones, 92% detected once. Sequencing was performed on peripheral blood, taken 28 days after the second AZD1222 dose. The receptor source for this set is an adult who received the AZD1222 COVID-19 vaccine.

This rearrangement joins TRBV5-4 to TRBJ1-1, with D hard to call. The CDR3 sequence is 14 residues long. Germline V gene lookup returns CDR1 SGHNT and CDR2 YYREEE (reference sequence). Trimming pared 0 bases from V and 0 bases from J, leaving 6 bases between. The CDR3 sequence: CASSLGTMNTEAFF. The CDR3 region has the DNA TGTGCCAGCAGCTTGGGTACAATGAACACTGAAGCTTTCTTT.

The chain carries TRBV12-5 and TRBJ2-5; D could derive from TRBD1 or TRBD2 (5 bases each). This CDR3 region has 14 residues. Germline V gene lookup returns CDR1 LGHNT and CDR2 FRNRAP. V lost 4 bases to trimming and J lost 2 bases, with 11 bases between them. CDR3 in DNA: TGTGCTAGTGGTTCGGGGACCGGACAAGAGACCCAGTACTTC. Its protein is CASGSGTGQETQYF. The whole variable domain, remainder taken from reference TRBV12-5 and TRBJ2-5, is DARVTQTPRHKVTEMGQEVTMRCQPILGHNTVFWYRQTMMQGLELLAYFRNRAPLDDSGMPKDRFSAEMPDATLATLKIQPSEPRDSAVYFCASGSGTGQETQYFGPGTRLLVL.

The chain has TRBV27 and TRBJ2-7; TRBD2 agrees at 10 bases. Trimming took 5 bases from V and 6 from J; bases not matched to a gene: 7. The CDR3 extends over 14 amino acids. CDR1 MNHEY and CDR2 SMNVEV come from the germline V gene (reference sequence). CDR3 DNA: TGTGCCAGCAGTATAGGGCGACTAGCGGGCGAGCAGTACTTC. Its protein is CASSIGRLAGEQYF.

This clone occurred once. This rearrangement joins TRBV5-1 to TRBJ2-1; 7 bases are shared with TRBD2. Trimming at V came to 4 bases and at J to 5 bases, leaving 3 bases not matched to a gene. The CDR3 consists of 13 residues. Germline V gene lookup returns CDR1 SGHRS and CDR2 YFSETQ. The CDR3 protein is CASSAGTNNEQFF. In nucleotides, the CDR3 is TGCGCCAGCAGCGCCGGGACTAACAATGAGCAGTTCTTC.

The chain joins TRBV4-2 to TRBJ2-7; 7 bases align to TRBD2. J lost 4 bases, V lost 1 base, and 10 bases had no gene match. Looked up from germline, CDR1 is LGHNA and CDR2 is YNFKEQ. The CDR3 runs 16 residues. The CDR3 reads CASSQASSSGGYEQYF. CDR3 bases: TGTGCCAGCAGCCAAGCCTCGTCTAGCGGAGGATACGAGCAGTACTTC.

The V gene is TRBV7-8, the J gene TRBJ2-7; no clear D. The CDR3 consists of 12 residues. The germline V and J ends were trimmed by 5 bases and 1 base, with 6 bases remaining between them. In germline, CDR1 is SGHVS, CDR2 FQNEAQ. The CDR3 reads CASSQFSYEQYF. As DNA, the CDR3 is TGTGCCAGCAGCCAATTTTCCTACGAGCAGTACTTC.

The rearrangement uses TRBV28 and TRBJ2-5, with 11 bases lining up with TRBD2. V dropped 10 bases and J dropped 6; count of bases not matched to a gene: 16. The CDR3 spans 16 residues. CDR1 MDHEN and CDR2 SYDVKM come from the germline V gene. Here the CDR3 DNA reads TGTGCCATCGAATCCCAGGGACTAGCGGTGATGAAGACCCAGTACTTC. It is translated as CAIESQGLAVMKTQYF. The entire variable domain, with the rest obtained from reference TRBV28 and TRBJ2-5, is as follows: DVKVTQSSRYLVKRTGEKVFLECVQDMDHENMFWYRQDPGLGLRLIYFSYDVKMKEKGDIPEGYSVSREKKERFSLILESASTNQTSMYLCAIESQGLAVMKTQYFGPGTRLLVL.

This sequence joins TRBV30 and TRBJ1-2; D unclear. The germline V gene has CDR1 GTSNPN and CDR2 SVGIG (reference sequence). The V end was cut by 0 bases, the J end by 3 bases, with 11 bases between. The length of the CDR3 is 14 residues. The CDR3: CAWSVLQRDYGYTF. CDR3 nucleotides: TGTGCCTGGAGTGTACTGCAGAGGGACTATGGCTACACCTTC.

The J gene is TRBJ1-6, the V gene TRBV28; maybe TRBD1 (6 bases). Trimming left V 10 bases short and J 14 bases short, with 15 bases between. The CDR3 has 11 residues. Germline V CDR1 and CDR2: MDHEN, SYDVKM. The CDR3 DNA is TGTGCCACGAAATACTGGGACACCCTCCACTTT. It specifies CATKYWDTLHF. The complete variable domain, with remaining parts taken from reference TRBV28 and TRBJ1-6, reads DVKVTQSSRYLVKRTGEKVFLECVQDMDHENMFWYRQDPGLGLRLIYFSYDVKMKEKGDIPEGYSVSREKKERFSLILESASTNQTSMYLCATKYWDTLHFGNGTRLTVT.

The chain employs TRBV9 and TRBJ2-3; weak D call: TRBD2 (5 bases). V was shortened by 4 bases and J by 3 bases, with 15 bases between the two germline ends. The CDR3 has 15 amino acids. Germline V lookup: CDR1 SGDLS, CDR2 YYNGEE. This CDR3 is CASSTTTIPTDTQYF. CDR3 DNA: TGTGCCAGCAGCACCACGACTATCCCTACAGATACGCAGTATTTT.

The rearrangement uses TRBV4-1 and TRBJ1-5; 7 bases match TRBD1. The CDR3 is made up of 14 amino acids. After removal of 4 bases from V and 4 bases from J, the junction contained 4 bases not matched to a gene. The germline CDR1 and CDR2 sequences are MGHRA and YSYEKL. The CDR3 region is CASSPPTGNQPQHF. The CDR3 nucleotides are TGCGCCAGCAGCCCCCCGACAGGGAATCAGCCCCAGCATTTT.

The V gene is TRBV5-4, the J gene TRBJ2-3; maybe TRBD2 (6 bases). The CDR3 runs 15 residues. V gave up 3 bases and J gave up 5 bases, with 16 bases separating them. Germline values: CDR1 SGHNT, CDR2 YYREEE (reference sequence). The chain's CDR3 is CASSYNSGAEDTQYF. In DNA, the CDR3 is TGTGCCAGCAGCTATAATTCGGGAGCGGAAGATACGCAGTATTTT.

The V call is TRBV11-2, the J call TRBJ1-3, with D possibly matching TRBD1 (5 bases). With 5 bases removed from V and 0 bases from J, the gap between germline ends came to 8 bases. Germline CDR1 reads SGHAT; CDR2 reads FQNNGV. The CDR3 loop spans 14 amino acids. CDR3 nucleotides: TGTGCCAGCAGCCCAGGGATCTCTGGAAACACCATATATTTT. This encodes CASSPGISGNTIYF. Drawing the rest from reference TRBV11-2 and TRBJ1-3, the complete variable domain is EAGVAQSPRYKIIEKRQSVAFWCNPISGHATLYWYQQILGQGPKLLIQFQNNGVVDDSQLPKDRFSAERLKGVDSTLKIQPAKLEDSAVYLCASSPGISGNTIYFGEGSWLTVV.

The chain is built from TRBV27 and TRBJ1-5; no clear D gene. In germline, CDR1 is MNHEY, CDR2 SMNVEV (reference sequence). The length of the CDR3 is 15 residues. V was shortened by 3 bases and J by 0 bases, with 9 bases between the two germline ends. For the CDR3, the DNA is TGTGCCAGCAGTTTTCGAGGGAATAGCAATCAGCCCCAGCATTTT. Translation gives CASSFRGNSNQPQHF.

The J gene is TRBJ2-1, the V gene TRBV6-4; D might be TRBD1 or TRBD2, each matching 6 bases. Germline V CDR1 and CDR2: MRHNA, SNTAGT. The CDR3 spans 16 residues. The ends were cut back, 6 bases at V and 6 bases at J, with 21 bases in the middle. CDR3 region: CASSRGARGGGNEQFF. The CDR3 DNA reads TGTGCCAGCAGCAGAGGGGCCAGGGGAGGAGGCAATGAGCAGTTCTTC.

The genes are TRBV5-6 and TRBJ1-2, with a tentative D call TRBD1 (5 bases). V lost 0 bases to trimming and J lost 1 base, with 10 bases between them. The CDR3 runs to 15 residues. Per the germline V gene, CDR1 is SGHDT and CDR2 is YYEEEE. The CDR3 DNA sequence: TGTGCCAGCAGCTTGGGGCTACAGGTTAACTATGGCTACACCTTC. Its protein is CASSLGLQVNYGYTF.

The V call is TRBV15, the J call TRBJ2-5, with 11 bases lining up with TRBD1. Looked up from germline, CDR1 is LNHNV and CDR2 is YYDKDF (reference sequence). This CDR3 is built from 18 residues. V gave up 0 bases and J gave up 4 bases; unmatched junction bases: 10. CDR3 bases: TGTGCCACCAGCAGAGACCGGCCCGGGACAGGGGGGGGAGAGACCCAGTACTTC. Its protein product is CATSRDRPGTGGGETQYF.

The J gene is TRBJ1-5, the V gene TRBV18; possible D gene TRBD1, 5 bases. With 3 bases removed from V and 1 base from J, the gap between germline ends came to 10 bases. Germline assignment: CDR1 KGHSH and CDR2 LQKENI. The CDR3 runs 15 residues. CDR3 nucleotide sequence: TGTGCCAGCTCACCTTCGGGGGTGAGCAATCAGCCCCAGCATTTT. It codes for CASSPSGVSNQPQHF.

The V gene is TRBV14, the J gene TRBJ2-1; the D is unclear. In germline, CDR1 is SGHDN, CDR2 FVKESK. CDR3 length: 14 amino acids. V was cut by 1 base and J by 2 bases, with 6 bases left in between. The CDR3 sequence: CASSQALPYNEQFF. CDR3 DNA sequence: TGTGCCAGCAGCCAAGCATTACCCTACAATGAGCAGTTCTTC.

V usage is TRBV6-6 and J usage is TRBJ2-2; TRBD2 matches 9 bases. The CDR3 consists of 16 residues. The J segment lost 6 bases and the V segment lost 5 bases, leaving 10 bases of the junction unmatched. Germline loops: CDR1 MNHNY, CDR2 SVGAGI (reference sequence). CDR3 protein: CASSLLGSGRSGELFF. The CDR3, as DNA: TGTGCCAGCAGTCTCTTGGGGAGCGGGAGGTCCGGGGAGCTGTTTTTT.

The chain links TRBV12-2 to TRBJ1-2. TRBV12-2 is a pseudogene segment. The CDR3 contains 12 residues. The CDR3 coding sequence is TGTGCACCTACCCAGGGGAGGGCTAGGCCCCTCTTC. The encoded protein is CAPTQGRARPLF.

This chain uses TRBV18 with TRBJ1-1, with D unresolved. This CDR3 has 12 amino acids. Trimming removed 8 bases from V and 1 base from J, with 8 bases in between. Germline V CDR1 and CDR2: KGHSH, LQKENI. This CDR3 is CASPSGNTEAFF. Here the CDR3 DNA reads TGTGCCAGCCCATCGGGGAACACTGAAGCTTTCTTT.

The chain is built from TRBV11-3 and TRBJ2-3, with 9 bases fitting TRBD2. The CDR3 covers 15 residues. Germline V lookup: CDR1 SGHNT, CDR2 YENEEA. Trimming removed 9 bases from V and 4 bases from J; junction bases left unmatched: 11. The CDR3 region is CASASGRTRPDTQYF. The DNA for the CDR3 is TGTGCCAGTGCCAGCGGGAGGACCCGTCCAGATACGCAGTATTTT.

The chain employs TRBV28 and TRBJ2-7; 7 bases align to TRBD2. V lost 9 bases to trimming and J lost 6 bases; unmatched junction nucleotides: 14. The CDR3 sequence is 14 residues long. Germline V gene sequence: CDR1 MDHEN, CDR2 SYDVKM. The chain's CDR3 is CASHTGGRRPEQYF. In DNA, the CDR3 is TGTGCCAGTCACACAGGCGGGAGACGGCCCGAGCAGTACTTC.

V gene TRBV9 combines with J gene TRBJ1-2; 7 bases line up with TRBD1. CDR3 size: 15 residues. V trimming: 0 bases; J trimming: 6 bases; junction bases outside the gene matches: 8. Germline V lookup: CDR1 SGDLS, CDR2 YYNGEE. CDR3 nucleotide sequence: TGTGCCAGCAGCGTAGGTGACAGGGAGACTGATGGCTACACCTTC. Translated: CASSVGDRETDGYTF. The whole variable domain, remainder taken from reference TRBV9 and TRBJ1-2, is DSGVTQTPKHLITATGQRVTLRCSPRSGDLSVYWYQQSLDQGLQFLIQYYNGEERAKGNILERFSAQQFPDLHSELNLSSLELGDSALYFCASSVGDRETDGYTFGSGTRLTVV.

This rearrangement joins TRBV10-3 to TRBJ1-6, with 9 bases aligning to TRBD1. CDR1 and CDR2 from the germline V gene are ENHRY and SYGVKD. V trimming: 5 bases; J trimming: 7 bases; junction bases outside the gene matches: 6. The CDR3 extends over 15 amino acids. CDR3 amino acids: CAISPSTGGNSPLHF. CDR3 nucleotides: TGTGCCATCAGTCCCTCCACAGGGGGCAATTCACCCCTCCACTTT.

The chain is built from TRBV15 and TRBJ1-3; D unresolved. Trimming shortened V by 8 bases and J by 0 bases, and 17 bases separated the two germline ends. CDR1 LNHNV and CDR2 YYDKDF come from the germline V gene (reference sequence). This CDR3 region has 16 residues. The CDR3 DNA sequence: TGTGCCACCGCATCGGGCATAGAGGACTCTGGAAACACCATATATTTT. Translation: CATASGIEDSGNTIYF.

This chain joins TRBV18 and TRBJ1-1, with D perhaps matching TRBD1 (5 bases). There are 16 residues in the CDR3. V was pared by 3 bases and J by 1 base, with 15 bases between. Germline CDR1 KGHSH, CDR2 LQKENI. The DNA of the CDR3 is TGTGCCAGCTCACCTCTTACGGGACGGACGAACACTGAAGCTTTCTTT. As protein: CASSPLTGRTNTEAFF.